This T cell receptor beta chain appears in the sequencing data of a study of blood T cell repertoires in COVID-19. CDR3 size: 13 residues. J gave up 6 bases and V 4 bases, and 1 base lay outside the gene matches. CDR1 MNHEY and CDR2 SVGAGI come from the germline V gene. The repertoire was sequenced with immunoSEQ multiplex PCR; TCRdb's copy has only in-frame clones and lacks some. This table has around 230,000 clones, approximately 84% appearing once. The origin of this receptor is a man between 45 and 60 years old with COVID-19, enrolled during active disease. J is TRBJ2-2 and V is TRBV6-5; TRBD2 matches 8 bases. The sequenced material came from peripheral blood. The CDR3 coding sequence is TGTGCCAGCAGTTTAGCGGGGTCCGGGGAGCTGTTTTTT. Translation: CASSLAGSGELFF.